Listed below are T cell receptor beta chains from one sample, sequenced in a study of identical twins. MiXCR, run by TCRdb on the 5' RACE reads, gives a single entry per CDR3 protein. The repertoire holds about 210,000 distinct CDR3 sequences, with roughly 10% as singletons. The sample taken for sequencing was memory (CD45RO+) T cells sorted from blood. The source is a woman between 18 and 29 years old in good health. Both conserved end residues are part of each CDR3. The D gene is left open where the match is weak. Rows give clone size only sometimes, using once, few, many, or a class for an expanded clone.

>TRBD1|TRBJ2-3|TRBV10-3|many
CAINGGQGAPTGDTQYF
TGTGCCATCAACGGTGGGCAGGGGGCGCCCACGGGAGATACGCAGTATTTT
>.|TRBJ2-1|TRBV20-1|few
CSARVAAGNNEQFF
TGCAGTGCTAGAGTTGCGGCTGGGAACAATGAGCAGTTCTTC
>TRBD1|TRBJ2-6|TRBV12-3/TRBV12-4|many
CASSRWTGSTGANVLTF
TGTGCCAGCAGCCGGTGGACAGGTAGTACTGGGGCCAACGTCCTGACTTTC
>.|TRBJ2-2|TRBV27|many
CASSLSGHNTGELFF
TGTGCCAGCAGTCTATCGGGACATAACACCGGGGAGCTGTTTTTT
>.|TRBJ1-1|TRBV27|many
CASSLSDNTEAFF
TGTGCCAGCAGTTTATCGGACAACACTGAAGCTTTCTTT
>.|TRBJ1-2|TRBV12-3/TRBV12-4|many
CASSFRRGYTF
TGTGCCAGCAGTTTTCGCAGGGGCTACACCTTC
>.|TRBJ2-7|TRBV7-6|.
CASSLDGYYEQYF
TGTGCCAGCAGCTTAGACGGCTACTACGAGCAGTACTTC
>TRBD2|TRBJ2-1|TRBV20-1|.
CSATTSGGAYNEQFF
TGCAGTGCTACAACTAGCGGGGGGGCCTACAATGAGCAGTTCTTC
>TRBD2|TRBJ2-1|TRBV29-1|few
CSVEREWVYNEQFF
TGCAGCGTTGAGCGGGAGTGGGTTTACAATGAGCAGTTCTTC
>TRBD1|TRBJ2-2|TRBV12-3/TRBV12-4|few
CASIWTGGTGELFF
TGTGCCAGCATTTGGACAGGGGGGACCGGGGAGCTGTTTTTT
>.|TRBJ1-2|TRBV5-8|.
CASSWELQGHYGYTF
TGTGCCAGCAGCTGGGAACTCCAGGGGCACTATGGCTACACCTTC
>.|TRBJ2-2|TRBV19|.
CASSIGGIGELFF
TGTGCCAGTAGTATCGGGGGTATCGGGGAGCTGTTTTTT
>.|TRBJ1-2|TRBV14|few
CASSKGQRYYGYTF
TGTGCCAGCAGCAAAGGACAGCGTTACTATGGCTACACCTTC
>TRBD2|TRBJ2-5|TRBV18|many
CASSPAGLAGGETQYF
TGTGCCAGCTCACCCGCCGGACTAGCGGGAGGAGAGACCCAGTACTTC
>TRBD2|TRBJ2-1|TRBV25-1|.
CASSSQLARRREQFF
TGTGCCAGCAGCAGCCAACTAGCGCGGCGCCGTGAGCAGTTCTTC
>.|TRBJ1-4|TRBV12-3/TRBV12-4|many
CASSLYNEKLFF
TGTGCCAGCAGTTTGTATAATGAAAAACTGTTTTTT
>.|TRBJ1-5|TRBV16|few
CASRWTLISPQHF
TGTGCCAGCAGATGGACACTAATCAGCCCCCAGCATTTT
>.|TRBJ2-5|TRBV4-2|many
CASSREPLAHPQETQYF
TGTGCCAGCAGCCGTGAACCACTAGCTCACCCCCAAGAGACCCAGTACTTC
>TRBD2|TRBJ2-7|TRBV6-2/TRBV6-3|many
CASRRGLAGVKPSYEQYF
TGTGCCAGCAGACGAGGACTAGCGGGAGTTAAGCCTTCCTACGAGCAGTACTTC
>TRBD2|TRBJ2-2|TRBV10-3|.
CALRTSGTGGELFF
TGTGCCCTCAGGACTAGCGGGACGGGCGGGGAGCTGTTTTTT
>TRBD1|TRBJ1-1|TRBV6-2/TRBV6-3|few
CASSIQGRNTEAFF
TGTGCCAGCAGTATACAGGGGCGTAACACTGAAGCTTTCTTT
>.|TRBJ1-6|TRBV6-4|.
CASSDSTGGNSPLHF
TGTGCCAGCAGTGACTCGACAGGAGGAAATTCACCCCTCCACTTT
>TRBD2|TRBJ2-7|TRBV7-2|few
CASSIAGSAYEQYF
TGTGCCAGCAGCATAGCGGGTTCCGCCTACGAGCAGTACTTC
>.|TRBJ2-7|TRBV20-1|many
CSASPQRNDNRQYF
TGCAGTGCTAGCCCCCAGAGGAACGATAACCGGCAGTACTTC
>.|TRBJ1-1|TRBV2|few
CASSEVRANTEAFF
TGTGCCAGCAGTGAGGTCAGGGCGAACACTGAAGCTTTCTTT
>TRBD2|TRBJ2-1|TRBV25-1|few
CASRGTSGRGGEQFF
TGTGCCAGCAGGGGAACTAGCGGGAGAGGTGGTGAGCAGTTCTTC
>.|TRBJ1-1|TRBV20-1|many
CSAFHPGVNTEAFF
TGCAGTGCCTTCCACCCCGGGGTGAACACTGAAGCTTTCTTT
>TRBD2|TRBJ2-7|TRBV20-1|few
CSARHGRGDYEQYF
TGCAGTGCTAGACACGGGAGGGGAGACTACGAGCAGTACTTC
>.|TRBJ2-1|TRBV5-1|few
CASSLVPDPGYNEQFF
TGCGCCAGCAGCTTGGTCCCAGACCCAGGATACAATGAGCAGTTCTTC
>TRBD1|TRBJ1-2|TRBV20-1|.
CSAGDRAVGYTF
TGCAGTGCTGGAGACAGGGCGGTTGGCTACACCTTC
>TRBD2|TRBJ2-3|TRBV5-1|few
CASKRISGMTDTQYF
TGCGCCAGCAAGCGTATAAGCGGGATGACAGATACGCAGTATTTT
>TRBD2|TRBJ2-3|TRBV15|many
CATSRGNSGGWTDTQYF
TGTGCCACCAGCAGAGGAAATAGCGGGGGGTGGACAGATACGCAGTATTTT
>TRBD2|TRBJ2-3|TRBV5-1|few
CASSLALDSGRFTDTQYF
TGCGCCAGCAGCTTGGCCTTGGATAGCGGGAGGTTCACAGATACGCAGTATTTT
>TRBD2|TRBJ2-3|TRBV15|few
CATSKGPAGEDTQYF
TGTGCCACCAGCAAAGGACCAGCGGGGGAAGATACGCAGTATTTT
>.|TRBJ2-3|TRBV20-1|many
CSAVPGYSTDTQYF
TGCAGTGCTGTCCCGGGGTACAGCACAGATACGCAGTATTTT
>.|TRBJ2-3|TRBV20-1|few
CSASRRQTSTDTQYF
TGCAGTGCTAGCCGCCGACAGACTTCCACAGATACGCAGTATTTT
>.|TRBJ2-7|TRBV7-9|few
CASSGYNRDYEQYF
TGTGCCAGCAGCGGGTACAACAGGGACTACGAGCAGTACTTC
>.|TRBJ2-5|TRBV5-1|many
CASSETYETQYF
TGCGCCAGCAGCGAAACTTACGAGACCCAGTACTTC
>TRBD2|TRBJ2-5|TRBV9|.
CASSVSLLAGVETQYF
TGTGCCAGCAGCGTGTCCTTACTAGCGGGGGTGGAGACCCAGTACTTC
>TRBD2|TRBJ2-2|TRBV5-1|.
CASSRGLAGGRELFF
TGCGCCAGCAGCCGTGGACTAGCGGGAGGACGGGAGCTGTTTTTT
>TRBD2|TRBJ2-1|TRBV20-1|many
CSAWTSGGASEEQFF
TGCAGTGCTTGGACTAGCGGGGGGGCCTCGGAGGAGCAGTTCTTC
>.|TRBJ1-1|TRBV10-3|.
CAISEERENTEAFF
TGTGCCATCAGTGAAGAGCGGGAGAACACTGAAGCTTTCTTT
>.|TRBJ2-6|TRBV12-3/TRBV12-4|.
CASSLVVWQGIAGANVLTF
TGTGCCAGCAGTTTAGTAGTTTGGCAGGGGATCGCTGGGGCCAACGTCCTGACTTTC
>.|TRBJ2-7|TRBV12-3/TRBV12-4|many
CASSLAGLHSYGQYF
TGTGCCAGCAGTTTAGCCGGACTACACTCCTACGGGCAGTACTTC
>TRBD2|TRBJ2-7|TRBV12-3/TRBV12-4|few
CASRKRGGTYEQYF
TGTGCCAGCAGGAAGCGGGGGGGAACCTACGAGCAGTACTTC
>.|TRBJ1-1|TRBV7-2|few
CASSPSGGRRVTEAFF
TGTGCCAGCAGCCCCTCCGGGGGGCGGAGAGTAACTGAAGCTTTCTTT
>TRBD2|TRBJ2-1|TRBV20-1|few
CSASKLTSANNEQFF
TGCAGTGCTAGTAAATTGACTAGCGCAAACAATGAGCAGTTCTTC
>.|TRBJ1-4|TRBV20-1|.
CSAIFPASEKLFF
TGCAGTGCTATCTTCCCAGCCTCCGAAAAACTGTTTTTT